One sample yielded the 3 T cell receptor beta chains listed below, sequenced in a study of siplizumab effects on memory and regulatory T cells. Some clones are missing from TCRdb's copy, which holds only in-frame ones; the method was immunoSEQ multiplex PCR. This sample yields tens of thousands of clones, of which over 85% are seen a single time; 6.5% belongs to the top ten. The specimen sequenced was CD8+ T cells sorted from blood. The source of these receptors is a human donor in good health.

CDR3 amino acids: CASRDGTGRDEQFF. The CDR3 DNA reads TGTGCCAGCAGAGATGGGACTGGCAGGGATGAGCAGTTCTTC. The genes are TRBV6-6 and TRBJ2-1; D perhaps matches TRBD2 (6 bases). V was shortened by 6 bases and J by 8 bases, with 17 bases between the two germline ends. Per germline, CDR1 MNHNY and CDR2 SVGAGI (reference sequence). The CDR3 totals 14 residues.

The rearrangement joins TRBV5-1 to TRBJ1-2; 8 bases are shared with TRBD1. CDR1 is SGHRS, CDR2 YFSETQ, per germline. The CDR3 runs 17 residues. The J segment lost 6 bases and the V segment lost 1 base, leaving 14 bases of the junction unmatched. The CDR3 here is CASSLSPGQGKRDGYTF. CDR3 nucleotide sequence: TGCGCCAGCAGCTTGTCGCCTGGACAGGGCAAACGGGATGGCTACACCTTC.

The J gene is TRBJ2-5, the V gene TRBV7-9, with D possibly being TRBD2 (5 bases). The CDR3 sequence is 14 residues long. Per germline, CDR1 SEHNR and CDR2 FQNEAQ (reference sequence). Trimming pared 1 base from V and 2 bases from J, leaving 8 bases between. The CDR3 DNA follows: TGTGCCAGCAGCTTAGGAGACTATCAAGAGACCCAGTACTTC. As protein: CASSLGDYQETQYF.